This paragraph covers one T cell receptor (beta chain) sequence. Its antigen remains unidentified. Other DNA sequences in this specimen translate into the identical CDR3. V was pared by 0 bases and J by 0 bases, with 8 bases between. From germline, CDR1 is SGDLS and CDR2 YYNGEE. CDR3 size: 15 residues. The data were obtained in a study of cytomegalovirus exposure and HLA in healthy donors. Study results and limitations: Clusters of TCRs from the first cohort tended to co-occur in the roughly 120 validation repertoires (as a later analysis found). Reports described diagnosis of cytomegalovirus status by the classifier as highly specific and sensitive. Most TCR sequences were uncommon, yet certain public TCRs appeared in many donors.

The table came from immunoSEQ multiplex PCR; TCRdb's copy has only in-frame clones and leaves some out. Of about 65,000 clones listed, 90% to 95% are singletons. The receptor was isolated from a woman aged 18 to 35 in good health and CMV-seronegative. This rearrangement joins TRBV9 to TRBJ2-3; D is unclear. Sequenced input: PBMCs. The CDR3 nucleotides read TGTGCCAGCAGCGTAGCTCGGTCTAGCACAGATACGCAGTATTTT. It encodes CASSVARSSTDTQYF.